This TCR beta chain appears in the sequencing data of a study of blood T cell repertoires in COVID-19. Original handling: Counts of nucleated cells, estimated from reference gene primer amplification, were obtained. Profiled with immunoSEQ multiplex PCR; TCRdb holds only in-frame clones, not every one. The V and J calls and clone size are taken from that table; D and trimming were inferred from the DNA. The data hold 55,000 to 65,000 clones, with 81% observed a single time. CDR1 and CDR2 (germline): SGHAT, FQNNGV. The CDR3 runs 14 residues. V gave up 2 bases and J gave up 10 bases, with 15 bases separating them.

The receptor was isolated from a man aged 55 to 70 with COVID-19, enrolled during active disease. The source material was peripheral blood. This sequence joins TRBV11-2 and TRBJ2-1; TRBD1 is a possible D gene (5 bases). The DNA for the CDR3 is TGTGCCAGCAGCTTAATTCGAGGACACGGGGAGCAGTTCTTC. Translation: CASSLIRGHGEQFF.